What follows is one TCR beta chain and its context. Antigen specificity is unknown. These data belong to a study of blood T cells in healthy people across ages. Alongside a J-beta primer mix, a sample-barcoded 5' primer served in a second PCR lasting about 7 to 12 cycles. One entry per CDR3 protein, called by TCRdb with MiXCR from the 5' RACE reads. The sample records 1.5 million to 2 million distinct CDR3 sequences, about 31% being singletons. This CDR3 comprises 15 residues. V shed 4 bases and J shed 6 bases, with 16 bases lying between them. The V gene's germline CDR1 is MNHNS and CDR2 SASEGT. Study-level findings and limits: Donor CMV infection status was unknown, possibly confounding age-related changes in expanded clonotypes.

The sequence was obtained from a woman in her twenties or thirties in good health. The sample comprised blood. The chain carries TRBV6-1 and TRBJ1-5; D is undetermined. CDR3 protein: CASSAAAGLGQPQHF. As DNA, the CDR3 is TGTGCCAGCAGTGCGGCTGCCGGGTTAGGTCAGCCCCAGCATTTT.